Below, one TCR beta chain is given with its context. Its antigen remains unknown. The sample comes from a study of cytotoxic CD8 clonotypes in ibrutinib-treated CLL. Study details: Following treatment for a median around 13 months, range 6 to 36, response samples were then taken.

Per the germline V gene, CDR1 is SGHAT and CDR2 is FQNNGV. There are 15 residues in the CDR3. V shed 0 bases and J shed 0 bases, with 6 bases lying between them. Profiled with immunoSEQ multiplex PCR; TCRdb holds only in-frame clones, not every one. The sample consists of 90,000 to 95,000 clones, roughly 80% of them appearing once. Points from the study as a whole: Samples were collected at differing times from sustained-remission and progressing patients. The public clonotypes identified were infrequent and showed contraction or stability on treatment.

The V gene is TRBV11-2, the J gene TRBJ2-1, with unresolved D. This sequence was found in a human donor with chronic lymphocytic leukemia. The sequencing here drew on PBMCs, taken after 24 months of ibrutinib treatment. The CDR3: CASSLDRSSYNEQFF. CDR3 in DNA: TGTGCCAGCAGCTTAGACAGAAGCTCCTACAATGAGCAGTTCTTC.